This is a list of T cell receptor beta chains from one sample in a study of T cell changes during pregnancy in multiple sclerosis. Measured with immunoSEQ multiplex PCR; TCRdb has only the in-frame clones, and not every one. The sample yields 40,000 to 55,000 clones, about 89% seen once. The sequences come from CD4+ T cells from peripheral blood mononuclear cells, collected in the first trimester of pregnancy. These receptor sequences come from a female donor with multiple sclerosis, enrolled in a pregnancy study. The conserved cysteine and the conserved F or W are not part of the CDR3 here. The order of the fields is V gene, CDR3 length, J gene, CDR3 protein.

>TRBV2|12|TRBJ2-7
ASSKGQGPYEQY
>TRBV7-2|14|TRBJ2-1
ASSWGRRSSNNEQF
>TRBV7-2|11|TRBJ2-1
ASSQGGYNEQF
>TRBV7-2|14|TRBJ2-7
ASSKPGTGASYEQY
>TRBV6-1|11|TRBJ2-1
ASKIAGANEQF
>TRBV27|13|TRBJ2-5
ASSSLAGGEETQY
>TRBV10-3|13|TRBJ2-1
AISEVTSGSNEQF
>TRBV5-1|14|TRBJ2-1
ASSLVFGGVYNEQF
>TRBV18|13|TRBJ1-1
ASSPLTGRNTEAF
>TRBV9|12|TRBJ1-1
ASSARREGAEAF
>TRBV9|13|TRBJ2-4
ASSVGGDAKNIQY
>TRBV25-1|9|TRBJ2-7
ASSSLYEQY
>TRBV9|14|TRBJ2-5
ASSVAQTSGQETQY
>TRBV27|15|TRBJ2-1
ASSRAIGVSSYNEQF
>TRBV2|11|TRBJ1-2
ASCYRTGEGYT
>TRBV14|12|TRBJ2-2
ASSLITGIGELF
>TRBV10-3|12|TRBJ2-3
AINKAGFADTQY
>TRBV19|12|TRBJ2-1
ASTGGTSYNEQF
>TRBV14|15|TRBJ2-1
ASSPWTSGRAHNEQF
>TRBV9|11|TRBJ1-5
ASGDSPNQPQH